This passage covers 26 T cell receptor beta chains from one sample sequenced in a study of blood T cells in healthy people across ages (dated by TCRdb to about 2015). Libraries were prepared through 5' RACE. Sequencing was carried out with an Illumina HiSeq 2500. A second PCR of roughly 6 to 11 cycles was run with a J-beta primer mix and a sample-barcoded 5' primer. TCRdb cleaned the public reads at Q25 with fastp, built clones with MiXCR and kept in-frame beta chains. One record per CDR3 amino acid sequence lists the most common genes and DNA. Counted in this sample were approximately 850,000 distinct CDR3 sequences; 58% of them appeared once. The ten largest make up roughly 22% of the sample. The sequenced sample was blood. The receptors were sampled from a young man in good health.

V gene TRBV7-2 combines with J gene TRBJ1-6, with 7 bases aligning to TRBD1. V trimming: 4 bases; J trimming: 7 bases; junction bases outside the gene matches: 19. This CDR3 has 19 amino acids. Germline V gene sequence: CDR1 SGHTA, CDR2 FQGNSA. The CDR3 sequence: CASSYTENRGTVLNSPLHF. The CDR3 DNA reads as TGTGCCAGCAGCTATACTGAAAACAGGGGTACCGTTTTGAATTCACCCCTCCACTTT.

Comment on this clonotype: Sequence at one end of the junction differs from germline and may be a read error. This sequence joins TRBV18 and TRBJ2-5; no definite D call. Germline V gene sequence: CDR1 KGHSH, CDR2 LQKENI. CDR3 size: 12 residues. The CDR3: CASAPIEETQYF. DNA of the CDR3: TGTGCCAGCGCACCAATTGAAGAGACCCAGTACTTC.

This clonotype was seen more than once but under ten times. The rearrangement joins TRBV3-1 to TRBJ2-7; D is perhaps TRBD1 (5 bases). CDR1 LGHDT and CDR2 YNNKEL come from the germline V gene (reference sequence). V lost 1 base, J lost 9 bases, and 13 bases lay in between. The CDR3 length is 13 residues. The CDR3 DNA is TGTGCCAGCAGCCAAGCCGCCAGGGCAGGGCAGTACTTC. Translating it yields CASSQAARAGQYF.

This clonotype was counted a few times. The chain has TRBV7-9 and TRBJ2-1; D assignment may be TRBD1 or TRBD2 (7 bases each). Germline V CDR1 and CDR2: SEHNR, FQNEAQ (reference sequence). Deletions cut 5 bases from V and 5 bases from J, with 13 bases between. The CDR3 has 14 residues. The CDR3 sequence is CASSRQGGDNEQFF. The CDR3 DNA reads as TGTGCCAGCAGCCGCCAGGGGGGGGACAATGAGCAGTTCTTC.

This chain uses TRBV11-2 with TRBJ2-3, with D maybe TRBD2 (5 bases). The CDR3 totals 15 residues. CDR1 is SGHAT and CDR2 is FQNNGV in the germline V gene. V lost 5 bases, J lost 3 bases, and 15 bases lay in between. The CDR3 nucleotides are TGTGCCAGCAGCCACGGAGGTTCGGGGACAGATACGCAGTATTTT. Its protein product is CASSHGGSGTDTQYF.

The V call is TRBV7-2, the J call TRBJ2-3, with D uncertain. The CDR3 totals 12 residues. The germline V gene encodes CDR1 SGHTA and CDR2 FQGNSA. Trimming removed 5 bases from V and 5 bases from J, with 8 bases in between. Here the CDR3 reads CASSGFGDTQYF. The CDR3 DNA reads TGTGCCAGCAGCGGGTTTGGAGATACGCAGTATTTT.

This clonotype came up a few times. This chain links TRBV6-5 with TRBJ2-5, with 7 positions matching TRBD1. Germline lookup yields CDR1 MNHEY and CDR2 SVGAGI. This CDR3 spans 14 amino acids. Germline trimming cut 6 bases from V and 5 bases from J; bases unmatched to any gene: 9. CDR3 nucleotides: TGTGCCAGCAGAACCCTGACAGGGATGGAGACCCAGTACTTC. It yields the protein CASRTLTGMETQYF.

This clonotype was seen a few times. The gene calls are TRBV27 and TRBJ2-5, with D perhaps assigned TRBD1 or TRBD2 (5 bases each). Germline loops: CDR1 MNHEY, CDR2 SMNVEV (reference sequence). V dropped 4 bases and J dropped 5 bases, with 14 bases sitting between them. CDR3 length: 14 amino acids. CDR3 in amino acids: CASSWGLGTETQYF. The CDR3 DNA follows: TGTGCCAGCAGTTGGGGTTTGGGGACGGAGACCCAGTACTTC.

DNA for the CDR3: TGTGCCAGCAGCCAAGAGGGGGTGGGGCAGTCGAACACCGGGGAGCTGTTTTTT. Protein: CASSQEGVGQSNTGELFF. The chain combines TRBV4-2 with TRBJ2-2; D assignment may be TRBD1 or TRBD2 (5 bases each). This CDR3 is 18 amino acids long. The V and J ends lost 0 bases and 0 bases respectively, with 14 bases between them. Germline CDR1 and CDR2: LGHNA and YNFKEQ.

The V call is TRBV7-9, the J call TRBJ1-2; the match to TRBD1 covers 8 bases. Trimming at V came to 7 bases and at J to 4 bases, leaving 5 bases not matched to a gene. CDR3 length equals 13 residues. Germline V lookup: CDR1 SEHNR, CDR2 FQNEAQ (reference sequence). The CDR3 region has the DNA TGTGCCAGCACCTTGGGGACAGGCTATGGCTACACCTTC. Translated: CASTLGTGYGYTF.

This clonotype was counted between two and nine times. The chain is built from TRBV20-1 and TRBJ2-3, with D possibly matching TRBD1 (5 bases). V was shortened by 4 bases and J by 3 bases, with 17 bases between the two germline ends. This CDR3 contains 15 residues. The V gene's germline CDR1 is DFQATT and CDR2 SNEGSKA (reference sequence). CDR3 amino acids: CSATPWGLQTDTQYF. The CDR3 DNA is TGCAGTGCTACGCCCTGGGGCCTTCAAACAGATACGCAGTATTTT.

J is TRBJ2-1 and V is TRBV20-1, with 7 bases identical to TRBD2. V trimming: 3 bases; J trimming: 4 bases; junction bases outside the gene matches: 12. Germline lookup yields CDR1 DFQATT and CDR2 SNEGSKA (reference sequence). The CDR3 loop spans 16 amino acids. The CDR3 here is CSARGGSPTFYNEQFF. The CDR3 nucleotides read TGCAGTGCTAGGGGCGGGAGTCCAACCTTTTACAATGAGCAGTTCTTC.

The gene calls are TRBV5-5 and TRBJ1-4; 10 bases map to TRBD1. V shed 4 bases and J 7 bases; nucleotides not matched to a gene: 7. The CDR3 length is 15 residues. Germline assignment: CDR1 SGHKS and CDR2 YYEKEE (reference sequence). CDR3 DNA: TGTGCCAGCAGCCGACCCGGGACAGGGGTTGAAAAACTGTTTTTT. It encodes CASSRPGTGVEKLFF.

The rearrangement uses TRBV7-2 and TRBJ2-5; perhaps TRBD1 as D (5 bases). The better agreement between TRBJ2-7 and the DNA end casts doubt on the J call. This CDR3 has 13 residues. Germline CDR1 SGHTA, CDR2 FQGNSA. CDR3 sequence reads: CASSKTATLEQYF. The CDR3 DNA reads TGTGCCAGCAGTAAGACAGCGACCCTCGAGCAGTACTTC.

Here the CDR3 reads CASSLAGDAQYF. CDR3 nucleotide sequence: TGTGCCAGCAGCTTAGCGGGCGATGCCCAGTACTTC. The chain couples TRBV7-9 to TRBJ2-5; the D is unclear. The CDR3 loop spans 12 amino acids. The germline V gene has CDR1 SEHNR and CDR2 FQNEAQ (reference sequence). V dropped 0 bases and J dropped 9 bases, with 8 bases sitting between them.

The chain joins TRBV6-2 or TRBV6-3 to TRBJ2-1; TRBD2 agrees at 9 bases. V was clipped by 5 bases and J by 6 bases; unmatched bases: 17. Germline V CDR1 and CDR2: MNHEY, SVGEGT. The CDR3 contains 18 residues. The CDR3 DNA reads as TGTGCCAGCAGTGACCATGGGACTAGCTCAGTGGGAGTCAATGAGCAGTTCTTC. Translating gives CASSDHGTSSVGVNEQFF.

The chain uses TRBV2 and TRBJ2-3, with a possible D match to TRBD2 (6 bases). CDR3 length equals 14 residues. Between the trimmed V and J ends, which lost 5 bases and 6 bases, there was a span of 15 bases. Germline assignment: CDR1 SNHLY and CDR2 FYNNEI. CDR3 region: CASSQKTSADTQYF. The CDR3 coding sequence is TGTGCCAGCAGTCAAAAGACTAGTGCGGATACGCAGTATTTT.

In nucleotides, the CDR3 is TGTGCCAGCAGTTATGGGGTAGGGCTCTCCTACGAGCAGTACTTC. The encoded protein is CASSYGVGLSYEQYF. The V and J genes are TRBV6-5 and TRBJ2-7; unclear D gene. The CDR3 covers 15 residues. The V end was cut by 3 bases, the J end by 0 bases, with 12 bases between. The germline V gene encodes CDR1 MNHEY and CDR2 SVGAGI.

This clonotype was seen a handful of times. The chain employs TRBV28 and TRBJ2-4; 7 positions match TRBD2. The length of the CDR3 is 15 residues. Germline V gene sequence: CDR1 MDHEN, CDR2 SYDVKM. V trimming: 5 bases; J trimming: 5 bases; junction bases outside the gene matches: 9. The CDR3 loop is CASSMRWAGENIQYF. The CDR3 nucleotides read TGTGCCAGCAGTATGCGTTGGGCGGGGGAAAACATTCAGTACTTC.

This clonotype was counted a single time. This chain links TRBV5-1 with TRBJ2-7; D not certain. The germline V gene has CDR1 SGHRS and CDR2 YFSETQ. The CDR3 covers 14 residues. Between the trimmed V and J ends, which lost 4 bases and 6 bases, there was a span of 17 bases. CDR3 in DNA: TGCGCCAGCAGCGCGACGGGCAACGCCTGCGAGCAGTACTTC. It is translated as CASSATGNACEQYF.

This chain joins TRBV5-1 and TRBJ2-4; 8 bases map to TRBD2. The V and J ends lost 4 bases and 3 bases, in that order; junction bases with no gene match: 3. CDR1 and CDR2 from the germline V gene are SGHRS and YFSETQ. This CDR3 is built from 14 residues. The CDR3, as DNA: TGCGCCAGCAGCCCAGGGACTAGCAAAAACATTCAGTACTTC. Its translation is CASSPGTSKNIQYF.

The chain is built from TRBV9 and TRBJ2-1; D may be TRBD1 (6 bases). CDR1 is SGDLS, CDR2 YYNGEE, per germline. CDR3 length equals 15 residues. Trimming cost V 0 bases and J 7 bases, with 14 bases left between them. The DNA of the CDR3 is TGTGCCAGCAGCGTAGACAGGGATTCAAGGAATGAGCAGTTCTTC. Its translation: CASSVDRDSRNEQFF.

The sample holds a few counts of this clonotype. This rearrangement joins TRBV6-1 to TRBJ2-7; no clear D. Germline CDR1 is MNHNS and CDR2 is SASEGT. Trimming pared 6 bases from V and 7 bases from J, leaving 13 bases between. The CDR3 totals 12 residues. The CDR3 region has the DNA TGTGCCAGCAGCGACCCCTACTCGGAGCAGTACTTC. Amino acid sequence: CASSDPYSEQYF.

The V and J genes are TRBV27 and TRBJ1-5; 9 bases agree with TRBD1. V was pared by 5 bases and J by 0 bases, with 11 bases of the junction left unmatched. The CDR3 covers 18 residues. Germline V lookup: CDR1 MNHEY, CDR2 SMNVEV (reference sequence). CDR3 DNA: TGTGCCAGCAGTCCAGCAAGGGACAGGGCGTATAGCAATCAGCCCCAGCATTTT. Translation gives CASSPARDRAYSNQPQHF.

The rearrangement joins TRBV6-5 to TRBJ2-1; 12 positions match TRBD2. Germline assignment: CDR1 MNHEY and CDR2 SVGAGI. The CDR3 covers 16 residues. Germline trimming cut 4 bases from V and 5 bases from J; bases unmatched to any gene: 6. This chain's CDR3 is CASSSRTSGVHNEQFF. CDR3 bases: TGTGCCAGCAGTTCCAGGACTAGCGGGGTTCACAATGAGCAGTTCTTC.

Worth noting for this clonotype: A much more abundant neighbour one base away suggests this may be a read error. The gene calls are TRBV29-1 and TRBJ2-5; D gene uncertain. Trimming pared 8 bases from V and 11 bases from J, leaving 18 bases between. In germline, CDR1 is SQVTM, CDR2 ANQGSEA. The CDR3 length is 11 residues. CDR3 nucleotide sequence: TGCAGCTCCGGAGATCTCCATGAGCAGTACTTC. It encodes CSSGDLHEQYF. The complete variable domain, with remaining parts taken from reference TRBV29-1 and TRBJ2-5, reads SAVISQKPSRDICQRGTSLTIQCQVDSQVTMMFWYRQQPGQSLTLIATANQGSEATYESGFVIDKFPISRPNLTFSTLTVSNMSPEDSSIYLCSSGDLHEQYFGPGTRLLVL.